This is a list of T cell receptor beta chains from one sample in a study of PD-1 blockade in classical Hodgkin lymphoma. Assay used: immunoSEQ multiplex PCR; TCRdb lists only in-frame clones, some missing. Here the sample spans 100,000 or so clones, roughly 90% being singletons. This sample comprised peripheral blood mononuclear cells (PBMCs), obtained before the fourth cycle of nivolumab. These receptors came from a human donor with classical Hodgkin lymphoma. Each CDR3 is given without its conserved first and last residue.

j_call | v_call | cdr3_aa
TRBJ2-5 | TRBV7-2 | ASSWGLAGGQETQY
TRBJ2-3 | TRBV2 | ASSPSTDTQY
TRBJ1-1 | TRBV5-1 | ASSLALVGGTEAF
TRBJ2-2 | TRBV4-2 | ASSQATGTGELF
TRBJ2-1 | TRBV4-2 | ASSHGTGSSYNEQF
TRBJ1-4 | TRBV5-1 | ASSGRTGLDEKLF
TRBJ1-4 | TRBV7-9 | ASSLRRGPQDEKLF
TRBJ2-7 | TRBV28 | ASSSKRILWSYEQY
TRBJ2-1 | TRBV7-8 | ASTPERGRLYNEQF
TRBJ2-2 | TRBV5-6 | ASSPLSANTGELF
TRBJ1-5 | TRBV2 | ASRTGPPNQPQH
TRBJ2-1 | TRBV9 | ASSVGGALGGNEQF
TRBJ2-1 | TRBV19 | ASMTSGRAGGLDEQF
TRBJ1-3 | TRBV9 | ASSERGNTIY
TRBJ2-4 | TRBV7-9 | ASSLGGGSTENIQY
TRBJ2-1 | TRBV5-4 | ASSLAPGFNNEQF
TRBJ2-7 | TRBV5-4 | ASSRGEGPYEQY
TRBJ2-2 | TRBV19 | ASSLAAGDTGELF
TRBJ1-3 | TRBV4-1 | ASSHKRALKMARRSGNTIY
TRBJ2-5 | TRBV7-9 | ASSFRDRGQETQY
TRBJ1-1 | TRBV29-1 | SVTGHLNTEAF
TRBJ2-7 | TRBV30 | AWGVGRPPYEQY
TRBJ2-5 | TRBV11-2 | ASSSVRDPQREETQY
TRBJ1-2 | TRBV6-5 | ASSYDGMRRYT
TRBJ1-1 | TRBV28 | ASSLNPNTEAF
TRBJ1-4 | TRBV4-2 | ASSHQVAAGAGTFREKLF
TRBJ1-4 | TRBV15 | ATSRDTTNEKLF
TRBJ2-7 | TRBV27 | ASSPQGPRYEQY
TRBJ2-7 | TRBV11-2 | ASSLDTLT
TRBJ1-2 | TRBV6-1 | ASSVGTGVSDGYT
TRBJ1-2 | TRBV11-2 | ASSPRSVDGYT
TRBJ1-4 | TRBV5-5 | ASSLGHQASWDKLF
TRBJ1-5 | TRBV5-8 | ASTLPGVLQPQH
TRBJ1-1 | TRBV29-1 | SVGYSQEAF
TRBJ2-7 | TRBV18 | ASSPTGDEQY
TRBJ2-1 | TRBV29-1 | SVVPQGRNEQF